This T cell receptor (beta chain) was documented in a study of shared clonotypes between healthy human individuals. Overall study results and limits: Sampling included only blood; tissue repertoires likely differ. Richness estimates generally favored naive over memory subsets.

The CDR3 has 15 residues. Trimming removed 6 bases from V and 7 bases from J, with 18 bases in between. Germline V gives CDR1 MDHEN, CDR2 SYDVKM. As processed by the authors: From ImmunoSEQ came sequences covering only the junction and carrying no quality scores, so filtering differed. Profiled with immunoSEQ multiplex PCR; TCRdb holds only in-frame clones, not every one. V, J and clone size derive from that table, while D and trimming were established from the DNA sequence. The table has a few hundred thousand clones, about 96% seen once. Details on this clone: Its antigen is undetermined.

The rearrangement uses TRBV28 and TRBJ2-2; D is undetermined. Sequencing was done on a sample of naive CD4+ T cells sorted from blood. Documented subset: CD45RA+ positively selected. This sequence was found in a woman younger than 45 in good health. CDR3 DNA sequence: TGTGCCAGCAGCCACGGGTGGGCCATGGACGGGGAGCTGTTTTTT. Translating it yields CASSHGWAMDGELFF.